This TCR beta chain came from a study of blood T cell repertoires in COVID-19. The wider study: Researchers got acute and convalescent COVID-19 samples from the United States, Italy and Spain. Sample material is recorded as cDNA or gDNA derived from T cells, B-cell-depleted T cells, or PBMCs.

Authors' analysis steps: Reference gene primers were amplified, and this amplification served to estimate nucleated cell counts. The table came from immunoSEQ multiplex PCR; TCRdb's copy has only in-frame clones and leaves some out. That table gives V, J and clone size, and the DNA gave D and trimming. This sample has about 80,000 clones, with approximately 88% found just once. The TCR comes from a woman of 80 years or more with acute or convalescent COVID-19. The specimen was peripheral blood.

CDR3 protein: CASSLGTGGFTEAFF. CDR3 bases: TGTGCCAGCTCGCTCGGGACAGGGGGTTTCACTGAAGCTTTCTTT. The genes are TRBV18 and TRBJ1-1, with 11 positions matching TRBD1. Germline CDR1 reads KGHSH; CDR2 reads LQKENI. The J segment lost 4 bases and the V segment lost 6 bases, leaving 7 bases of the junction unmatched. The CDR3 has 15 amino acids.